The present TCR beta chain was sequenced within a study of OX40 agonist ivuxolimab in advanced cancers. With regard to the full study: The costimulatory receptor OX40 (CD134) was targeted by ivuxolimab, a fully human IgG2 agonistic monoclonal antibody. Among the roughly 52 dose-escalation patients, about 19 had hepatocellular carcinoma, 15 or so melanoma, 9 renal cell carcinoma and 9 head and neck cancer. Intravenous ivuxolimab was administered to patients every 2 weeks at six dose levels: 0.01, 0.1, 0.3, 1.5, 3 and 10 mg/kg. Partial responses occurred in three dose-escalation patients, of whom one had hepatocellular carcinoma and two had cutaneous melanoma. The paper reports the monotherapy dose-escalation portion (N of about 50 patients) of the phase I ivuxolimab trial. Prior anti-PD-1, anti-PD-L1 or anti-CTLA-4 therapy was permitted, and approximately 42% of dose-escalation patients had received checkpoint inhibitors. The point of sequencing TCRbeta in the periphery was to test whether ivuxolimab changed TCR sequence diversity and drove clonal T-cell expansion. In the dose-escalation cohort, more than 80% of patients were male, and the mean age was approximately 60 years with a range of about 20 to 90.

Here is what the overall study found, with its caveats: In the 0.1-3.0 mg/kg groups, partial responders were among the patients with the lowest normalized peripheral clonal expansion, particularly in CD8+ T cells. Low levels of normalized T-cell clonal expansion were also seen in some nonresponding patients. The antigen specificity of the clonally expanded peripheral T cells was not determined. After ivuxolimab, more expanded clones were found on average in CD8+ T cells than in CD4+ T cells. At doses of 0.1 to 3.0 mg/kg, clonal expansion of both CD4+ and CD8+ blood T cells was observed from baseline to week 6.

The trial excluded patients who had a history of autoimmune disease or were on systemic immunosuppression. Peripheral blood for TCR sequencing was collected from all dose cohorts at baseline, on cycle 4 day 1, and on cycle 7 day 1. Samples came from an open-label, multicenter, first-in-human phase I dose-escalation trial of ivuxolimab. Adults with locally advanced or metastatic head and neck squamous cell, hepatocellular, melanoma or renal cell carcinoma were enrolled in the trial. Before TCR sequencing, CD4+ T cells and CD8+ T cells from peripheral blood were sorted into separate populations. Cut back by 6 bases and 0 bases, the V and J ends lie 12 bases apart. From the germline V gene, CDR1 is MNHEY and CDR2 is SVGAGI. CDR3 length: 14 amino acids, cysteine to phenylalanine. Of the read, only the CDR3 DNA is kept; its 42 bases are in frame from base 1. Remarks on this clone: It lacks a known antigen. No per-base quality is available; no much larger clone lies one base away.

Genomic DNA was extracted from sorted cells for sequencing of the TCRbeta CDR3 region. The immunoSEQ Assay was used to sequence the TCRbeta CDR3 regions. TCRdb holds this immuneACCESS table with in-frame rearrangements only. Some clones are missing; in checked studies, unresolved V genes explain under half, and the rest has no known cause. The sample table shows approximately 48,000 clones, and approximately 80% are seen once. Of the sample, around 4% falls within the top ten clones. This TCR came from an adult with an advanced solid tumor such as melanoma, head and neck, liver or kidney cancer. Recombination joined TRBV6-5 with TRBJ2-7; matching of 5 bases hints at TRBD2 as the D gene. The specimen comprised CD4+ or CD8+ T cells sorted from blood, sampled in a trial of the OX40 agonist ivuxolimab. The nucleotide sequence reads TGTGCCAGCAGCCGTTCGGGGTTCTCCTACGAGCAGTACTTC. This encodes CASSRSGFSYEQYF.